These 30 T cell receptor beta chains originate from one sample sequenced in a study of T cells in Graves' hyperthyroidism and ophthalmopathy. Amplified TCR beta CDR3 regions came from RNA transcripts. The TCR CDR3 first-round RT-PCR relied on the HTBI primer set. TCRdb independently ran MiXCR on the multiplex PCR reads; one entry per CDR3 protein. The sample yields about 520,000 distinct CDR3 sequences, 24% seen once. Specimen: blood. The receptor source for this set is a woman in her thirties with Graves' ophthalmopathy.

This clonotype was seen repeatedly, ten times or more. The CDR3 nucleotides read TGTGCCAGCAGCCGAAGGGACGGTCTAGGCACTGAAGCTTTCTTT. This encodes CASSRRDGLGTEAFF. The chain carries TRBV7-2 and TRBJ1-1, with a tentative D call TRBD1 (5 bases). V was pared by 5 bases and J by 4 bases, with 17 bases between. The length of the CDR3 is 15 residues. The germline gives CDR1 SGHTA, CDR2 FQGNSA.

This clonotype was seen many times. The V gene is TRBV29-1, the J gene TRBJ1-1, with 7 bases that match TRBD1. Germline V lookup: CDR1 SQVTM, CDR2 ANQGSEA. The CDR3 covers 15 residues. The V gene end was trimmed by 5 bases and the J gene end by 0 bases; junction bases not matched to a gene: 9. This CDR3 reads CSVQPGQLMNTEAFF. DNA of the CDR3: TGCAGCGTTCAACCGGGACAGCTAATGAACACTGAAGCTTTCTTT.

Worth noting for this clonotype: Germline is not matched at one junction end, which may reflect a read error. The chain uses TRBV30 and TRBJ2-5; TRBD1 might be the D (5 bases). CDR1 is GTSNPN and CDR2 is SVGIG in the germline V gene (reference sequence). This CDR3 contains 14 residues. The DNA of the CDR3 is TGTGCCTGGAGTGTAGGGGTTGGGCAAGAGACCAAGTACTTC. Translation: CAWSVGVGQETKYF.

This clonotype was seen at least ten times. The junction shows a germline mismatch at one end, possibly a read error. The chain is built from TRBV15 and TRBJ1-1; no reliable D call. Germline-derived CDR1 and CDR2 are LNHNV and YYDKDF (reference sequence). There are 13 residues in the CDR3. The CDR3 region is CATSRASNTETFF. In DNA form, the CDR3 reads TGTGCCACCAGCAGAGCTTCGAACACTGAAACTTTCTTT.

This clonotype was seen a handful of times. Just one base apart from a much larger clone, this may be a read error. V is TRBV28 and J is TRBJ2-7; the match to TRBD1 covers 9 bases. CDR3 length equals 16 residues. Per the germline V gene, CDR1 is MDHEN and CDR2 is SYDVKM. Trimming at V came to 4 bases and at J to 0 bases, leaving 7 bases not matched to a gene. Here the CDR3 reads CASSSYGQGCSYEQYF. CDR3 DNA sequence: TGTGCCAGCAGTTCTTACGGACAGGGGTGCTCCTACGAGCAGTACTTC.

This clonotype was detected many times. The chain couples TRBV20-1 to TRBJ2-7; D uncertain. V was clipped by 3 bases and J by 0 bases, with 15 bases between them. Germline loops: CDR1 DFQATT, CDR2 SNEGSKA (reference sequence). This CDR3 has 15 residues. This CDR3 reads CSARPVRWDSYEQYF. The CDR3 nucleotides read TGCAGTGCTAGGCCGGTGCGGTGGGACTCCTACGAGCAGTACTTC.

The V gene is TRBV6-1, the J gene TRBJ1-5; 7 bases line up with TRBD1. This CDR3 has 14 residues. Germline V gives CDR1 MNHNS, CDR2 SASEGT. With V trimmed by 7 bases and J by 5 bases, 8 bases remained unmatched. The CDR3 reads CASMGRGFDQPQHF. The CDR3 DNA reads TGTGCCAGCATGGGCAGGGGGTTCGATCAGCCCCAGCATTTT.

This clonotype was counted at least ten times. The chain recombines TRBV6-1 with TRBJ2-7, with D possibly being TRBD1 (5 bases). This CDR3 is 15 amino acids long. V shed 2 bases and J shed 6 bases, with 17 bases lying between them. Germline V gene lookup returns CDR1 MNHNS and CDR2 SASEGT. The CDR3 region has the DNA TGTGCCAGCAGTGAAAGGTCCTTGAAGGGGATCGAGCAGTACTTC. Its protein product is CASSERSLKGIEQYF.

This clonotype was seen a few times. V and J are TRBV20-1 and TRBJ2-7; 12 nucleotides align to TRBD2. The ends lost 6 bases at V and 2 bases at J; junction bases unmatched: 8. CDR3 length: 15 amino acids. Looked up from germline, CDR1 is DFQATT and CDR2 is SNEGSKA (reference sequence). The CDR3 reads CSARPSGRGAYEQYF. CDR3 nucleotide sequence: TGCAGTGCGAGACCTAGCGGGAGGGGCGCCTACGAGCAGTACTTC.

This chain links TRBV10-3 with TRBJ1-2; D is perhaps TRBD1 (5 bases). The CDR3 contains 14 residues. V lost 8 bases, J lost 0 bases, and 13 bases lay in between. CDR1 is ENHRY, CDR2 SYGVKD, per germline. CDR3 loop: CAISPQDTNYGYTF. The CDR3 DNA reads as TGTGCCATCTCCCCCCAGGACACTAACTATGGCTACACCTTC.

This chain connects TRBV20-1 to TRBJ1-2, with D uncertain. V was clipped by 0 bases and J by 1 base, with 12 bases between them. Germline-derived CDR1 and CDR2 are DFQATT and SNEGSKA (reference sequence). The CDR3 spans 15 residues. The CDR3 here is CSARDPFQLNYGYTF. CDR3 nucleotide sequence: TGCAGTGCTAGAGACCCATTCCAGCTTAACTATGGCTACACCTTC.

This clonotype was picked up one time. V gene TRBV12-3 or TRBV12-4 combines with J gene TRBJ2-7; D is unresolved. This CDR3 contains 13 residues. With 3 bases removed from V and 3 bases from J, the gap between germline ends came to 9 bases. For the CDR3, the DNA is TGTGCCAGCAGTTTCGACCCCTACTACGAGCAGTACTTC. Its protein is CASSFDPYYEQYF.

The chain links TRBV7-8 to TRBJ1-5; D is ambiguous. The CDR3 has 15 amino acids. The V end was cut by 1 base, the J end by 0 bases, with 7 bases between. The V gene's germline CDR1 is SGHVS and CDR2 FQNEAQ. The CDR3 DNA follows: TGTGCCAGCAGCTTAGAATTTGGTAGCAATCAGCCCCAGCATTTT. Translating it yields CASSLEFGSNQPQHF.

This clonotype was seen at least ten times. The J gene is TRBJ1-3, the V gene TRBV15; D may be TRBD1 (5 bases). V shed 11 bases and J shed 4 bases, with 18 bases lying between them. The CDR3 contains 14 residues. CDR1 and CDR2 from the germline V gene are LNHNV and YYDKDF (reference sequence). CDR3 loop: CAAHPGTGGNTIYF. CDR3 nucleotides: TGTGCCGCGCACCCAGGGACGGGGGGAAACACCATATATTTT.

This clonotype showed up just a few times. The chain uses TRBV4-2 and TRBJ1-2, with 9 bases aligning to TRBD1. In germline, CDR1 is LGHNA, CDR2 YNFKEQ. The trim removed 2 bases at V and 5 bases at J, leaving 6 bases unmatched. The CDR3 length is 15 residues. The CDR3 reads CASSQQPGQGYGYTF. For the CDR3, the DNA is TGTGCCAGCAGCCAACAACCGGGACAGGGATATGGCTACACCTTC.

A word on this clonotype: This may be a read error: a much more frequent sequence differs by one nucleotide. V gene TRBV2 combines with J gene TRBJ1-1, with TRBD1 identical over 7 bases. V gave up 9 bases and J gave up 8 bases; unmatched junction bases: 12. The CDR3 covers 13 residues. Germline CDR1 and CDR2: SNHLY and FYNNEI. The CDR3 spells CARRGQTYNEAFF. In DNA form, the CDR3 reads TGTGCCAGGAGGGGACAGACGTACAACGAAGCTTTCTTT. The full variable domain, rest sourced from reference TRBV2 and TRBJ1-1, is EPEVTQTPSHQVTQMGQEVILRCVPISNHLYFYWYRQILGQKVEFLVSFYNNEISEKSEIFDDQFSVERPDGSNFTLKIRSTKLEDSAMYFCARRGQTYNEAFFGQGTRLTVV.

This clonotype was picked up a small number of times. V and J are TRBV20-1 and TRBJ1-2; 9 bases line up with TRBD1. There are 13 residues in the CDR3. V lost 4 bases to trimming and J lost 6 bases; unmatched junction nucleotides: 6. The germline V gene encodes CDR1 DFQATT and CDR2 SNEGSKA (reference sequence). CDR3 region: CSATQGAGDGYTF. The CDR3 bases are TGCAGTGCTACACAGGGGGCGGGTGATGGCTACACCTTC.

Ten or more counts support this clonotype. The rearrangement joins TRBV6-2 or TRBV6-3 to TRBJ2-7; TRBD2 aligns across 15 bases. This CDR3 spans 19 amino acids. Germline CDR1 is MNHEY and CDR2 is SVGEGT. Trimming cost V 0 bases and J 0 bases; bases outside gene matches: 6. CDR3 nucleotides: TGTGCCAGCAGTTACTCCGGACTAGCGGGAGGGCGACCCTCCTACGAGCAGTACTTC. Its protein is CASSYSGLAGGRPSYEQYF.

This clonotype appeared a few times. V and J are TRBV20-1 and TRBJ1-3; possibly TRBD1 for D (6 bases). Germline V gene lookup returns CDR1 DFQATT and CDR2 SNEGSKA (reference sequence). The germline V and J ends were trimmed by 5 bases and 1 base, with 9 bases remaining between them. The CDR3 sequence is 13 residues long. DNA for the CDR3: TGCAGTGCTCCACAGGGTTCTGGAAACACCATATATTTT. Its translation is CSAPQGSGNTIYF.

J is TRBJ2-5 and V is TRBV7-2; 8 nucleotides agree with TRBD1. Germline CDR1 is SGHTA and CDR2 is FQGNSA. The ends lost 4 bases at V and 4 bases at J; junction bases unmatched: 5. This CDR3 has 14 amino acids. In DNA form, the CDR3 reads TGTGCCAGCAGCTCGTGGACAGGGCCAGAGACCCAGTACTTC. It encodes CASSSWTGPETQYF.

This clonotype has more than one count but fewer than ten. The chain links TRBV27 to TRBJ2-6; D gene ambiguous. Germline V gene sequence: CDR1 MNHEY, CDR2 SMNVEV (reference sequence). The CDR3 runs 17 residues. V gave up 6 bases and J gave up 0 bases, with 15 bases separating them. As DNA, the CDR3 is TGTGCCAGCAGCCCCGCCTCCCACTACTCTGGGGCCAACGTCCTGACTTTC. It codes for CASSPASHYSGANVLTF.

This clonotype has at least ten counts. This sequence joins TRBV28 and TRBJ1-3; D is undetermined. The CDR3 has 14 residues. Germline V gene data show CDR1 as MDHEN and CDR2 as SYDVKM. Trimming shortened V by 3 bases and J by 0 bases, and 6 bases separated the two germline ends. The CDR3 reads CASSLRFSGNTIYF. The CDR3 DNA sequence: TGTGCCAGCAGTTTGAGGTTCTCTGGAAACACCATATATTTT.

This clonotype occurred many times. The V gene is TRBV12-3 or TRBV12-4, the J gene TRBJ1-2; D remains ambiguous. Trimming left V 6 bases short and J 4 bases short, with 9 bases between. The CDR3 consists of 12 residues. The CDR3 DNA is TGTGCCAGCAGCCCTGGCCTCTATGGCTACACCTTC. Its protein product is CASSPGLYGYTF.

The chain employs TRBV7-2 and TRBJ2-7; a weak D match, TRBD2 (6 bases). Trimming left V 1 base short and J 4 bases short, with 8 bases between. From germline, CDR1 is SGHTA and CDR2 FQGNSA. The CDR3 totals 13 residues. CDR3: CASSLGGEYEQYF. In DNA form, the CDR3 reads TGTGCCAGCAGCTTAGGCGGGGAGTACGAGCAGTACTTC.

The rearrangement joins TRBV25-1 to TRBJ1-5; D remains ambiguous. Germline assignment: CDR1 MGHDK and CDR2 SYGVNS. V was shortened by 2 bases and J by 5 bases, with 13 bases between the two germline ends. CDR3 length: 15 amino acids. CDR3 DNA: TGTGCCAGCAGTGAAACGGGTCTTTTCGATCAGCCCCAGCATTTT. It is translated as CASSETGLFDQPQHF.

This clonotype was recorded at least ten times. The gene calls are TRBV11-3 and TRBJ2-6; D perhaps matches TRBD1 (6 bases). The V gene's germline CDR1 is SGHNT and CDR2 YENEEA. The CDR3 length is 19 residues. V lost 4 bases and J 0 bases, leaving 19 bases between the germline ends. As DNA, the CDR3 is TGTGCCAGCAGCTCCCTCCTCCGGGACAAACCCTCTGGGGCCAACGTCCTGACTTTC. It encodes CASSSLLRDKPSGANVLTF. Variable domain in full (rest from reference TRBV11-3 and TRBJ2-6): EAGVVQSPRYKIIEKKQPVAFWCNPISGHNTLYWYLQNLGQGPELLIRYENEEAVDDSQLPKDRFSAERLKGVDSTLKIQPAELGDSAVYLCASSSLLRDKPSGANVLTFGAGSRLTVL.

This clonotype occurred many times. This sequence joins TRBV4-2 and TRBJ2-4; TRBD2 aligns across 14 bases. This CDR3 is 15 amino acids long. Trimming at V came to 3 bases and at J to 6 bases, leaving 1 base not matched to a gene. The germline V gene has CDR1 LGHNA and CDR2 YNFKEQ. The CDR3 protein is CASSQTSGGANIQYF. CDR3 DNA: TGTGCCAGCAGCCAGACTAGCGGGGGGGCAAACATTCAGTACTTC.

The chain joins TRBV6-2 or TRBV6-3 to TRBJ1-2; the match to TRBD1 covers 12 bases. CDR3 size: 16 residues. CDR1 is MNHEY, CDR2 SVGEGT, per germline. With V trimmed by 6 bases and J by 2 bases, 7 bases remained unmatched. The CDR3: CASSLGTGGVNYGYTF. CDR3 sequence (DNA): TGTGCCAGCAGCCTCGGGACAGGGGGCGTGAACTATGGCTACACCTTC.

On this clonotype itself: Because the CDR3 is missing its conserved closing phenylalanine or tryptophan, this is likely a read error. The V and J genes are TRBV12-3 or TRBV12-4 and TRBJ1-2, with D possibly being TRBD1 (5 bases). This CDR3 contains 13 residues. V dropped 9 bases and J dropped 5 bases, with 16 bases sitting between them. DNA for the CDR3: TGTGCCAGTCGAGATGGGGGGGGGTATGGCTACACCCTC. Translated, it gives CASRDGGGYGYTL.

This clonotype has at least ten counts. The chain uses TRBV7-6 and TRBJ2-7; D possibly corresponds to TRBD1 (5 bases). Trimming removed 2 bases from V and 2 bases from J, with 16 bases in between. This CDR3 has 16 residues. Germline V gene sequence: CDR1 SGHVS, CDR2 FNYEAQ. The CDR3 region is CASSLYQGREAYEQYF. Written as DNA, the CDR3 is TGTGCCAGCAGCTTATACCAGGGAAGGGAAGCCTACGAGCAGTACTTC.